This T cell receptor (beta chain) was recovered during a study of T cells expressing NK-cell markers (dated by TCRdb to the early 2020s). Regarding the complete study: Three sorted T-cell subsets (CD3+CD56+NKG2C+, CD3+CD56+NKG2C- and CD3+CD56-NKG2C+) from fewer than 10 donors had their TCR beta-chain repertoires profiled. Illumina HiSeq 2000/2500, MiSeq or NextSeq was used to sequence libraries as 2 x 150 bp reads. Of the eight sequenced donors, seven were found to be HCMV-seropositive and one was found to be HCMV-seronegative. Randomly selected healthy volunteers, three men and five women, were used as the eight sequenced donors. Study-level results and caveats: Those dominant clonotypes were again the most abundant among CD3+CD56-NKG2C+ cells in a handful of donors, at about 28.3-65%. Whether the expanded NKG2C-expressing T cell clones were specific for HCMV antigens was left unclear. For over five donors, the dominant CD3+CD56+NKG2C+ clonotypes were among the top 10 CD8+ clonotypes and accounted for roughly 1.0-8% of CD8+ T cells.

HCMV-specific IgG was detected in serum with a commercial ELISA kit to determine HCMV serostatus. Peripheral blood mononuclear cells were isolated from blood by Ficoll density gradient centrifugation. Remarks on this clonotype: Its antigen specificity is not known.

CDR1 and CDR2, looked up from the germline V gene, are SGDLS and YYNGEE. From the cysteine up to the phenylalanine, the CDR3 has a length of 16 residues. The DNA is not on file. The instrument was an Illumina HiSeq 2000. TCR beta cDNA libraries were prepared using 5'RACE template switching, which introduced a universal primer site and unique molecular identifiers. Synthesis of cDNA was primed from the TCR beta constant segment and was followed by two consecutive PCR amplification steps. Turning to the authors' computational methods: MIGEC was used to demultiplex reads and group reads by UMI, and MiTCR was used to assemble and quantify clonotypes. Only TCR cDNA sequences supported by at least two reads were kept to exclude erroneous sequences. The tcR package was used for downstream repertoire analysis, and clonotypes were matched between fractions using CDR3 nucleotide sequence together with V segment. VDJmatch was used to annotate antigen specificity against VDJdb, with one amino acid substitution in CDR3 permitted. Based on TCRdb reprocessing of the reads, there is one entry per CDR3 protein sequence, and DNA is missing. TCRdb assigned the V and J calls; the authors' analysis was not used. This sample's records show 550,000 to 600,000 distinct CDR3 sequences. The ten most abundant clones make up approximately 4% of the sample.

The sequence was collected from a man in his late teens or twenties in good health. Donor details come from another sample of the same person, matched by shared clones. The V gene is TRBV9 and the J gene is TRBJ2-1. Sequencing used blood T cells: a sorted CD56 or NKG2C T cell subset, CD4+ or CD8+ T cells, or bulk PBMC T cells (not recorded which). The CDR3 protein sequence reads: CASTSQSTVGYNEQFF.